This T cell receptor (beta chain) was retrieved from a study of post-analysis software for immune sequencing data. Study-level points and caveats: Included in a set of roughly 5 TRBV segments more frequent in patients than controls were TRBV5-6, TRBV5-1 and TRBV20-1.

CDR3 size: 14 residues. Trimming cost V 3 bases and J 4 bases, with 9 bases left between them. Germline CDR1 MGHRA, CDR2 YSYEKL. The library was made from cDNA and included unique molecular identifiers. TCRdb processed the PCR reads anew with MiXCR; each CDR3 protein has one entry. The profile covers around 500,000 distinct CDR3 sequences, with roughly 34% appearing a single time and around 6% taken by the ten largest. Remarks on this clonotype: Its target is not known.

This rearrangement joins TRBV4-1 to TRBJ1-4; D gene uncertain. The sequenced sample was blood. The clonotype originates from a girl aged 2-17 years with multiple sclerosis. CDR3 region: CASSQPPLNEKLFF. CDR3 in DNA: TGCGCCAGCAGCCAGCCACCTCTTAATGAAAAACTGTTTTTT.